The TCR beta chain under discussion was sequenced for a study of T cells expressing NK-cell markers. Study context: The study sequenced eight donors, seven HCMV-seropositive and one seronegative.

Reprocessing the 5' RACE reads, TCRdb reports a single entry for every CDR3 protein and omits DNA. This repertoire includes about 450,000 distinct CDR3 sequences. Sequenced sample: blood T cells: a sorted CD56 or NKG2C T cell subset, CD4+ or CD8+ T cells, or bulk PBMC T cells (not recorded which). The origin of this receptor is a woman aged 18-70 years in good health.

The CDR3 sequence is CASILAGVAGELFF. V and J are TRBV12-3 or TRBV12-4 and TRBJ2-2; TCRdb calls TRBD2, which cannot be checked without DNA. The CDR3 runs to 14 residues.